The TCR beta chain described here comes from a study of T-cell reconstitution after alpha-beta-depleted transplantation in children. Unique molecular identifiers were built into the TCRbeta library. TCRdb called the PCR reads again in MiXCR, with one record for every CDR3 protein. The sample contains 380,000 or so distinct CDR3 sequences, 13% of which appear only once. V gave up 3 bases and J gave up 10 bases, with 12 bases separating them. The CDR3 is made up of 11 amino acids. CDR1 and CDR2 from the germline V gene are DFQATT and SNEGSKA (reference sequence). The clonotype was recovered from a human donor who donated a stem cell graft to a child with Fanconi anemia. This material consisted of PBMCs, taken from the stem cell graft. The chain uses TRBV20-1 and TRBJ2-5; D might be TRBD1 (5 bases). In DNA form, the CDR3 reads TGCAGTGCTAGTATCAGGGAAATCCAGTACTTC. Protein sequence: CSASIREIQYF.